This paragraph covers one TCR beta chain sequence. Antigen: not known. Sample time point: patch test 1, 2 weeks after DPC sensitization. Treatment specified: therapeutic diphenylcyclopropenone sensitization with weekly scalp DPC. The sample comes from a study of human T cells and chemical hapten exposure. Study in general: Mostly female, the patients presented with alopecia areata, totalis or universalis. Study-level points and caveats: With regard to DPC sensitization, TCRs above 1 in 1000 frequency did not change. Healthy people's immune response may differ from that of the donors, who had alopecia.

The germline CDR1 and CDR2 sequences are SQVTM and ANQGSEA. The CDR3 covers 13 residues. The ends were cut back, 4 bases at V and 0 bases at J, with 9 bases in the middle. Unique molecular identifiers were attached to individual cDNA molecules during library preparation. TCRdb re-derived calls from the RACE reads in MiXCR, one entry per CDR3 protein. In the table there are roughly 360,000 distinct CDR3 sequences, 4.8% of which are singletons. Material: whole blood, obtained in connection with sensitization to the hapten diphenylcyclopropenone (DPC). The TCR sequence derives from a woman between 45 and 60 years old with alopecia areata. Some clones in this sample may be carry-over from other donors' samples. V gene TRBV29-1 combines with J gene TRBJ1-1, with unresolved D. CDR3: CSVGGPMNTEAFF. The CDR3 nucleotides are TGCAGCGTTGGAGGACCTATGAACACTGAAGCTTTCTTT.